The 19 T cell receptor beta chains below were found in one sample sequenced in a study of breast tumors, draining lymph nodes, adjacent tissues. TCRdb analysed the multiplex PCR reads with MiXCR anew, one entry per CDR3 protein. The data contain fewer than 150,000 distinct CDR3 sequences, approximately 22% of them seen just once; the ten biggest clones take up 2.2%. Axillary draining lymph nodes of breast cancer patients supplied the node samples. The sample was axillary lymph node tissue. These receptors were obtained from a female donor with breast cancer. Some clones in this sample may be carry-over from other donors' samples.

As for this clonotype: This may stem from a read error, because a much larger clone lies one nucleotide away. This chain connects TRBV11-2 to TRBJ1-4; no definite D call. Trimming took 2 bases from V and 3 from J, leaving 10 bases between them. The length of the CDR3 is 15 residues. Germline lookup yields CDR1 SGHAT and CDR2 FQNNGV. CDR3 residues: CASSLSAGANEKLFF. CDR3 DNA: TGTGCCAGCAGCTTAAGCGCCGGGGCTAATGAAAAACTGTTTTTT.

This clonotype has at least ten counts. The chain recombines TRBV6-5 with TRBJ2-5, with 8 bases that match TRBD2. Germline assignment: CDR1 MNHEY and CDR2 SVGAGI. The CDR3 runs 15 residues. Trimming removed 4 bases from V and 4 bases from J; junction bases left unmatched: 8. The CDR3 protein is CASSLSGSVGETQYF. CDR3 bases: TGTGCCAGCAGTTTAAGCGGGAGCGTGGGAGAGACCCAGTACTTC.

The chain carries TRBV12-3 or TRBV12-4 and TRBJ2-7, with 8 bases lining up with TRBD1. CDR3 length: 13 residues. V trimming: 6 bases; J trimming: 2 bases; junction bases outside the gene matches: 3. CDR3 protein: CASRTGGTYEQYF. The CDR3 DNA follows: TGTGCCAGCAGAACAGGGGGGACCTACGAGCAGTACTTC.

This clonotype was picked up many times. The V and J genes are TRBV20-1 and TRBJ1-4; possible D gene TRBD1, 5 bases. CDR1 and CDR2 (germline): DFQATT, SNEGSKA (reference sequence). V dropped 4 bases and J dropped 8 bases, with 17 bases sitting between them. The CDR3 contains 14 residues. CDR3 DNA sequence: TGCAGTGCTACAGTTACAGGCTGGGGGGAAAAACTGTTTTTT. Protein: CSATVTGWGEKLFF.

This clonotype was seen repeatedly, ten times or more. This rearrangement joins TRBV5-1 to TRBJ2-7; 7 bases are shared with TRBD1. The CDR3 has 15 amino acids. Trimming cost V 0 bases and J 2 bases; bases outside gene matches: 5. Germline CDR1 SGHRS, CDR2 YFSETQ. DNA for the CDR3: TGCGCCAGCAGCTTGGTGGGGGACAGTGCCTACGAGCAGTACTTC. This sequence encodes CASSLVGDSAYEQYF.

Note on this clonotype: This could be a read error, since a much larger clone is one nucleotide away. This chain links TRBV11-2 with TRBJ2-1; possibly TRBD2 for D (6 bases). The germline CDR1 and CDR2 sequences are SGHAT and FQNNGV. This CDR3 spans 17 amino acids. The V and J ends lost 5 bases and 3 bases respectively, with 20 bases between them. The CDR3 DNA reads as TGTGCCAGCAGCCGGACTAACTGGATGAGCGGCTACAATGAGCAGTTCTTC. Protein sequence: CASSRTNWMSGYNEQFF.

With respect to this clonotype: This may stem from a read error, because a much larger clone lies one nucleotide away. V and J are TRBV28 and TRBJ1-6; TRBD1 might be the D (5 bases). This CDR3 comprises 13 residues. The germline V gene encodes CDR1 MDHEN and CDR2 SYDVKM. Trimming left V 6 bases short and J 17 bases short, with 20 bases between. The CDR3 DNA reads TGTGCCAGCAGAGGGCCTGGGGGGTTCCCCGTCCACTTT. It specifies CASRGPGGFPVHF.

The chain combines TRBV28 with TRBJ2-7; 7 nucleotides agree with TRBD2. Looked up from germline, CDR1 is MDHEN and CDR2 is SYDVKM. V lost 0 bases and J lost 2; bases outside the gene matches: 4. This CDR3 has 15 amino acids. CDR3 in DNA: TGTGCCAGCAGTTTATGGGCTAGCGGAACCTACGAGCAGTACTTC. Protein sequence: CASSLWASGTYEQYF.

This clonotype appeared many times. The chain combines TRBV27 with TRBJ2-7; 7 bases are a match to TRBD1. The CDR3 runs 14 residues. The V segment lost 2 bases and the J segment 3 bases; nucleotides outside the gene matches: 4. Germline V CDR1 and CDR2: MNHEY, SMNVEV (reference sequence). Written as DNA, the CDR3 is TGTGCCAGCAGTTTACGACAGGGACGCTACGAGCAGTACTTC. Its translation: CASSLRQGRYEQYF.

This clonotype was observed many times. V and J are TRBV29-1 and TRBJ2-7, with 10 nucleotides matching TRBD1. The germline V gene has CDR1 SQVTM and CDR2 ANQGSEA. V dropped 4 bases and J dropped 2; count of bases not matched to a gene: 2. The CDR3 is made up of 13 amino acids. The CDR3 nucleotides read TGCAGCGTTGTGGGACAGGGGCCCTACGAGCAGTACTTC. Translation: CSVVGQGPYEQYF.

This clonotype was counted ten times or more. The chain recombines TRBV20-1 with TRBJ2-2; TRBD2 matches 9 bases. The CDR3 consists of 16 residues. J gave up 7 bases and V 6 bases, and 15 bases lay outside the gene matches. CDR1 is DFQATT, CDR2 SNEGSKA, per germline (reference sequence). The CDR3 DNA reads TGCAGTGCCCCCCGGACTAGCGTCGGAGTTATCGGGGAGCTGTTTTTT. Translating it yields CSAPRTSVGVIGELFF.

This clonotype showed up just a few times. V gene TRBV19 combines with J gene TRBJ1-2; 7 nucleotides line up with TRBD1. Germline V gene data show CDR1 as LNHDA and CDR2 as SQIVND (reference sequence). This CDR3 has 14 residues. With 7 bases clipped from V and 4 bases from J, the junction kept 9 bases outside the gene matches. The CDR3 reads CASNPGQRVYGYTF. CDR3 sequence (DNA): TGTGCCAGTAATCCGGGACAGCGAGTCTATGGCTACACCTTC.

The J gene is TRBJ2-3, the V gene TRBV19; 7 bases line up with TRBD1. The germline gives CDR1 LNHDA, CDR2 SQIVND (reference sequence). The CDR3 totals 16 residues. J gave up 2 bases and V 4 bases, and 9 bases lay outside the gene matches. The CDR3 region is CASSNSNRGNTDTQYF. The CDR3 DNA reads as TGTGCCAGTAGTAATTCGAACAGGGGAAACACAGATACGCAGTATTTT.

Concerning this clonotype itself: This could be a read error, since a much larger clone is one nucleotide away. It is likely a read error, because the conserved phenylalanine at the end of the CDR3 is missing. V usage is TRBV27 and J usage is TRBJ2-7, with 8 bases fitting TRBD1. This CDR3 has 16 amino acids. The trim removed 7 bases at V and 4 bases at J, leaving 15 bases unmatched. From germline, CDR1 is MNHEY and CDR2 SMNVEV (reference sequence). CDR3 in DNA: TGTGCCAGCAATCTTCGGGGAGCAGGGGGCAAGTACGAGCAGTACCTC. It translates to CASNLRGAGGKYEQYL.

This clonotype was counted ten times or more. The rearrangement links TRBV5-5 to TRBJ1-3; D might be TRBD1 (6 bases). V lost 4 bases, J lost 5 bases, and 10 bases lay in between. Germline loops: CDR1 SGHKS, CDR2 YYEKEE (reference sequence). This CDR3 region has 13 residues. The CDR3 nucleotides read TGTGCCAGCAGCCTAACAGGGCGAAACACCATATATTTT. It is translated as CASSLTGRNTIYF.

This clonotype was counted at least ten times. The rearrangement links TRBV20-1 to TRBJ2-7; D might be TRBD2 (6 bases). V lost 3 bases and J 6 bases, leaving 18 bases between the germline ends. CDR3 length: 14 amino acids. CDR1 and CDR2 (germline): DFQATT, SNEGSKA (reference sequence). The CDR3 coding sequence is TGCAGTGCTAGCGGGGGAACGGGCCGGGGCGAGCAGTACTTC. Its translation is CSASGGTGRGEQYF.

In this sample, this clonotype turned up a few times. The V and J genes are TRBV27 and TRBJ1-5; 8 nucleotides align to TRBD1. The J segment lost 4 bases and the V segment lost 5 bases, leaving 10 bases of the junction unmatched. The germline gives CDR1 MNHEY, CDR2 SMNVEV (reference sequence). This CDR3 has 16 residues. Written as DNA, the CDR3 is TGTGCCAGCAGTCGGGGGGGACAGGCTTTGAATCAGCCCCAGCATTTT. It translates to CASSRGGQALNQPQHF.

This clonotype was seen repeatedly, ten times or more. In nucleotides, the CDR3 is TGTGCCAGCAGCTTAGATCTACGGGCCTACGAGCAGTACTTC. It is translated as CASSLDLRAYEQYF. This rearrangement joins TRBV11-2 to TRBJ2-7; D remains ambiguous. The CDR3 is made up of 14 amino acids. Deletions cut 0 bases from V and 2 bases from J, with 8 bases between. Germline assignment: CDR1 SGHAT and CDR2 FQNNGV. Full variable domain (outside the CDR3, taken from reference TRBV11-2 and TRBJ2-7): EAGVAQSPRYKIIEKRQSVAFWCNPISGHATLYWYQQILGQGPKLLIQFQNNGVVDDSQLPKDRFSAERLKGVDSTLKIQPAKLEDSAVYLCASSLDLRAYEQYFGPGTRLTVT.

The sample holds a few counts of this clonotype. The rearrangement links TRBV5-6 to TRBJ2-5; D uncertain. V was trimmed by 1 base and J by 1 base, leaving 17 bases between them. Germline lookup yields CDR1 SGHDT and CDR2 YYEEEE. The CDR3 loop spans 17 amino acids. This CDR3 is CASSLTPTWGSQETQYF. In DNA form, the CDR3 reads TGTGCCAGCAGCTTGACCCCCACGTGGGGAAGCCAAGAGACCCAGTACTTC.